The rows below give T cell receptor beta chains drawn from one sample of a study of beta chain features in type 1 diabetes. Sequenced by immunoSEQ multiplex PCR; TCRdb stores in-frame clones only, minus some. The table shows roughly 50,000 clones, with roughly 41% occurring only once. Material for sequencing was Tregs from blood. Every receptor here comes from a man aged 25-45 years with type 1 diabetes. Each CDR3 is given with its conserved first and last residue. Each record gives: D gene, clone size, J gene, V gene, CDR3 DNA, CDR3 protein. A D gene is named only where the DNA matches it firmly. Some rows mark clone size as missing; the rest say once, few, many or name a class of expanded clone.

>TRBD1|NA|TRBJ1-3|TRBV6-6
TGTGCCAGCCAGGGGGGAAGCTCTGGAAACACCATATATTTT
CASQGGSSGNTIYF
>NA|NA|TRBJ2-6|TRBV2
TGTGCCAGCAGTAGCAGGGTTGGGTCTGGGGCCAACGTCCTGACTTTC
CASSSRVGSGANVLTF
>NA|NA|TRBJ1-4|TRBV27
TGTGCCAGCAGTCTAGGCTCTCCTTGGAGTGAAAAACTGTTTTTT
CASSLGSPWSEKLFF
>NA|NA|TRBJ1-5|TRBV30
TGTGCCTGGAGTAACGGTGCTAGGCAGCCCCAGCATTTT
CAWSNGARQPQHF
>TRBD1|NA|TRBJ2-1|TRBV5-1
TGCGCCAGCAGCTCTCGGGACAGGTCTTACAATGAGCAGTTCTTC
CASSSRDRSYNEQFF
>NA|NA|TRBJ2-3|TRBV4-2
TGTGCCAGCAGCCAAGATTTATCGTGGGGCCACACAGATACGCAGTATTTT
CASSQDLSWGHTDTQYF
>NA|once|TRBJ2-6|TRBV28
TGTGCCAGCAGTTTAGGGAACTCTGGGGCCAACGTCCCGACTTTC
CASSLGNSGANVPTF
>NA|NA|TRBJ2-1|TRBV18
TGTGCCAGCTCGTCTAACAGGGACGATGAGCAGTTCTTC
CASSSNRDDEQFF
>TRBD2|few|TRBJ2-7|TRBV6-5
TGTGCCAGCAGTTACCAGGGACTAGGTTTAACCTACGAGCAGTACTTC
CASSYQGLGLTYEQYF
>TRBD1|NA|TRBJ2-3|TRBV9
TGTGCCAGCAGCTTATGGACAGGAAACCCCACAGATACGCAGTATTTT
CASSLWTGNPTDTQYF
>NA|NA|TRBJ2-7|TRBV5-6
TGTGCCAGCAGCTTTCAGGGATCCCACGAGCAGTACTTC
CASSFQGSHEQYF
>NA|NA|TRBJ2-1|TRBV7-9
TGTGCCAGCAGCTTAGGAAGCGGCCGGAATGAGCAGTTCTTC
CASSLGSGRNEQFF
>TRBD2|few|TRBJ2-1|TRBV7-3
TGTGCCAGCAGCTCAAGGGCGGGAGGGCCCAATGAGCAGTTCTTC
CASSSRAGGPNEQFF
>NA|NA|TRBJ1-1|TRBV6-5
TGTGCCAGCAGCCCAGGCTTGAACACTGAAGCTTTCTTT
CASSPGLNTEAFF
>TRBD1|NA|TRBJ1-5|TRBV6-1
TGTGCCAGCAGTTCGGGGACAGTCAATCAGCCCCAGCATTTT
CASSSGTVNQPQHF
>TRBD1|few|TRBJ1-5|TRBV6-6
TGTGCCAGCAGTAAGCCCGTCGGACAGGGCAAGCAGCCCCAGCATTTT
CASSKPVGQGKQPQHF
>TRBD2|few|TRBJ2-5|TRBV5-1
TGCGCCAGCAGCGTACTAGCGACGGAGACCCAGTACTTC
CASSVLATETQYF
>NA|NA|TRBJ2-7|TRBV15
TGTGCCACCAGCAGAGATCTCGGGGGTCGCAACGAGCAGTACTTC
CATSRDLGGRNEQYF
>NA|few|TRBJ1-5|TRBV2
TGTGCCAGCAGTACAGGGCCCTCTGATCAGCCCCAGCATTTT
CASSTGPSDQPQHF
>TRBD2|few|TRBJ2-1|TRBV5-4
TGTGCCAGCAGCGTACGACTAGCGGGAGCTTTAGATGAGCAGTTCTTC
CASSVRLAGALDEQFF
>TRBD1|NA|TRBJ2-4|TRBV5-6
TGTGCCAGCAGCTTGGGGGGACAGGGTCTGGATATTCAGTACTTC
CASSLGGQGLDIQYF
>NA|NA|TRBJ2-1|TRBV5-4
TGTGCCAGCAGCTTGGAAGTATTCCCACGAGGCGAGCAGTTCTTC
CASSLEVFPRGEQFF
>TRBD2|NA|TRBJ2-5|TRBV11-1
TGTGCCAGCAGCCCGACCGGGACTAGCGGGAGGCCCCAGACCCAGTACTTC
CASSPTGTSGRPQTQYF
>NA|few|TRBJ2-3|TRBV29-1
TGCAGCGTTGAGGCTGGGCTATCGCAGTATTTT
CSVEAGLSQYF
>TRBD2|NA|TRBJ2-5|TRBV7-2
TGTGCCAGCAGCTACCGGACTAGCGGGCCGGGGACCCAGTACTTC
CASSYRTSGPGTQYF
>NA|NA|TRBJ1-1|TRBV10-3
TGTGCCATCAGTGACCACAGGAACACTGAAGCTTTCTTT
CAISDHRNTEAFF
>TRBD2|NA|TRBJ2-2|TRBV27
TGTGCCAGCAGCCAATCGAAACTAGCGGGAGTTCCCGGGGAGCTGTTTTTT
CASSQSKLAGVPGELFF
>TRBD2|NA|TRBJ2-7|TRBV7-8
TGTGCCAGCAGCTTAAAGCGCCCAGCGGGACTAGCGGGAGGGGCCCATTACGAGCAGTACTTC
CASSLKRPAGLAGGAHYEQYF